This TCR beta chain is from a study of T cells in Graves' hyperthyroidism and ophthalmopathy. This clonotype came up many times. What it recognizes is unknown. One junction end disagrees with the germline gene, perhaps due to a read error. RNA transcripts gave rise to amplified TCR beta CDR3 regions. During a first-round RT-PCR of the TCR CDR3, the HTBI primer set was used. Each CDR3 protein gets one entry after TCRdb re-called the multiplex PCR reads with MiXCR. The sample includes 220,000 or so distinct CDR3 sequences, 15% to 20% seen only once; the top ten take about 30%. Each ophthalmopathy patient scored at least 3 on the Clinical Activity Score and at least 4 on NOSPECS grade, with duration under 3 months. Findings and limits, study-wide: Most expanded thyroid clonotypes above 0.001 also appeared in blood.

The length of the CDR3 is 15 residues. In germline, CDR1 is MGHRA, CDR2 YSYEKL. The sequenced sample consisted of blood. The sequence was collected from a woman in her late teens or twenties with Graves' ophthalmopathy. The chain links TRBV4-1 to TRBJ1-5, with unresolved D. This CDR3 reads CASSQDPYSNQPQHF. The CDR3 nucleotides are TGTGCCAGCAGCCAAGACCCCTATAGCAATCAGCCCCAGCATTTT.